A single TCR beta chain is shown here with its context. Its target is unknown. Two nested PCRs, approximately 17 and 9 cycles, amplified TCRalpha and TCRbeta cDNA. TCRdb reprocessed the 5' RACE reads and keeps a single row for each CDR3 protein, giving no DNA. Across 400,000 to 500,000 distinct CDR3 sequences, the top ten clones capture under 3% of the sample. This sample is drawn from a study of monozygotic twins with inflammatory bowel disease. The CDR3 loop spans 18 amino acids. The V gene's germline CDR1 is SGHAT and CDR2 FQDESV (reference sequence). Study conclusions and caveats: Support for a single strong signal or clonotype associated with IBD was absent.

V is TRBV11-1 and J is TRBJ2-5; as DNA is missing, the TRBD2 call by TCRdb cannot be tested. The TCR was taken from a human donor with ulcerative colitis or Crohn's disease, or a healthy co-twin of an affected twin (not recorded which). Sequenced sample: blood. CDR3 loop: CASSLGKASGSTMQTQYF.